This T cell receptor beta chain appears in the sequencing data of a study of cytomegalovirus exposure and HLA in healthy donors. Study as a whole: Clustering assigned 70% to 90% of the approximately 370 genotyped donors to the Caucasian-associated ancestry cluster. Study observations and caveats: Sequencing likely generated an artifact that appeared as a cluster of highly shared sequence variants. The authors enumerated 164 TCR beta chains as linked to cytomegalovirus. Published work reported that the classifier diagnosed cytomegalovirus status with high specificity and sensitivity.

The PCR employed 60 Vbeta primers together with 13 Jbeta primers. The table came from immunoSEQ multiplex PCR; TCRdb's copy has only in-frame clones and leaves some out. The sample has a few hundred thousand clones, roughly 85% seen once. This clone came up once. The antigen is not known. Germline V lookup: CDR1 SGHVS, CDR2 FQNEAQ. The J segment lost 5 bases and the V segment lost 3 bases, leaving 3 bases of the junction unmatched. The CDR3 is made up of 13 amino acids. The chain employs TRBV7-8 and TRBJ1-2; 7 bases line up with TRBD1. The TCR was taken from a man between 18 and 29 years old in good health and CMV-seronegative. The sequenced sample consisted of PBMCs. CDR3 protein: CASSFGTDYGYTF. The CDR3 coding sequence is TGTGCCAGCAGCTTCGGGACAGATTATGGCTACACCTTC.